These 21 T cell receptor beta chains were sequenced from one sample in a study of T cell changes during pregnancy in multiple sclerosis. Only in-frame clones appear in the TCRdb table, and some are missing; sequencing was by immunoSEQ multiplex PCR. The sample yields about 74,000 clones, around 85% seen once. This material consisted of peripheral blood, taken before pregnancy. These receptors came from a female donor with multiple sclerosis, enrolled in a pregnancy study.

The gene calls are TRBV19 and TRBJ2-7, with 7 bases aligning to TRBD1. CDR3 size: 15 residues. The ends lost 5 bases at V and 1 base at J; junction bases unmatched: 8. Germline loops: CDR1 LNHDA, CDR2 SQIVND (reference sequence). In nucleotides, the CDR3 is TGTGCCAGTAGTCCCTGGGGACAGAAGTCCTACGAGCAGTACTTC. As protein: CASSPWGQKSYEQYF.

This rearrangement joins TRBV10-3 to TRBJ1-1, with D tentatively TRBD1 (5 bases). Germline V gene data show CDR1 as ENHRY and CDR2 as SYGVKD. The CDR3 length is 20 residues. V was trimmed by 6 bases and J by 1 base, leaving 30 bases between them. The CDR3 DNA reads TGTGCCATCAGGAAGGGCGGGAGTCGGGGGAGGCACAAAACGAACACTGAAGCTTTCTTT. It yields the protein CAIRKGGSRGRHKTNTEAFF.

The V gene is TRBV11-2, the J gene TRBJ1-4; unclear D gene. V was clipped by 5 bases and J by 10 bases, with 14 bases between them. Germline CDR1 reads SGHAT; CDR2 reads FQNNGV. The CDR3 spans 13 residues. The CDR3 DNA reads as TGTGCCAGCAGCCCTGCGGCGATAGGAAAACTGTTTTTT. It encodes CASSPAAIGKLFF.

This chain connects TRBV11-2 to TRBJ2-7; 7 nucleotides match TRBD1. This CDR3 is 18 amino acids long. In germline, CDR1 is SGHAT, CDR2 FQNNGV. J gave up 1 base and V 3 bases, and 15 bases lay outside the gene matches. Written as DNA, the CDR3 is TGTGCCAGCAGCTTGGTGGTTTTGGGTAAGGGGGCTTCCTACGAGCAGTACTTC. Residues: CASSLVVLGKGASYEQYF. The full variable domain, its missing parts supplied by reference TRBV11-2 and TRBJ2-7, is EAGVAQSPRYKIIEKRQSVAFWCNPISGHATLYWYQQILGQGPKLLIQFQNNGVVDDSQLPKDRFSAERLKGVDSTLKIQPAKLEDSAVYLCASSLVVLGKGASYEQYFGPGTRLTVT.

Here the CDR3 reads CASGRFGANVLTF. In nucleotides, the CDR3 is TGTGCCAGCGGGAGATTTGGGGCCAACGTCCTGACTTTC. V and J are TRBV6-5 and TRBJ2-6, with D maybe TRBD2 (5 bases). Trimming removed 8 bases at V and 3 bases at J, with 8 bases between. The CDR3 length is 13 residues. Germline loops: CDR1 MNHEY, CDR2 SVGAGI.

V is TRBV30 and J is TRBJ2-7; 7 bases fit TRBD1. The germline gives CDR1 GTSNPN, CDR2 SVGIG (reference sequence). CDR3 size: 14 residues. J was trimmed by 2 bases and V by 4 bases; bases with no gene match: 8. The CDR3 region is CAWTEGGTAYEQYF. The DNA for the CDR3 is TGTGCCTGGACCGAGGGTGGGACAGCCTACGAGCAGTACTTC.

The J gene is TRBJ2-7, the V gene TRBV30, with 9 bases identical to TRBD1. The CDR3 has 13 amino acids. V lost 6 bases, J lost 2 bases, and 5 bases stayed unmatched. CDR1 is GTSNPN, CDR2 SVGIG, per germline (reference sequence). CDR3 residues: CACRQGDPYEQYF. DNA for the CDR3: TGTGCCTGCAGACAGGGGGACCCCTACGAGCAGTACTTC. Supplemented by reference TRBV30 and TRBJ2-7, the full variable domain reads SQTIHQWPATLVQPVGSPLSLECTVEGTSNPNLYWYRQAAGRGLQLLFYSVGIGQISSEVPQNLSASRPQDRQFILSSKKLLLSDSGFYLCACRQGDPYEQYFGPGTRLTVT.

The chain couples TRBV12-5 to TRBJ1-4; D unresolved. Germline V lookup: CDR1 LGHNT, CDR2 FRNRAP. This CDR3 has 15 residues. Trimming cost V 0 bases and J 4 bases, with 9 bases left between them. The CDR3 DNA is TGTGCTAGTGGTTTGGTAGAGGGTTATAATGAAAAACTGTTTTTT. As protein: CASGLVEGYNEKLFF.

This clone was seen just once. This rearrangement joins TRBV6-1 to TRBJ1-1; D is undetermined. The CDR3 covers 12 residues. V dropped 5 bases and J dropped 9 bases, with 13 bases sitting between them. Germline assignment: CDR1 MNHNS and CDR2 SASEGT. CDR3 sequence reads: CASSNGVTQAFF. In DNA form, the CDR3 reads TGTGCCAGCAGTAACGGAGTCACCCAAGCTTTCTTT.

The chain is built from TRBV7-9 and TRBJ1-3; D remains ambiguous. This CDR3 is built from 14 residues. CDR1 is SEHNR, CDR2 FQNEAQ, per germline (reference sequence). V lost 2 bases, J lost 4 bases, and 9 bases lay in between. The CDR3 loop is CASSLPGGGNTIYF. The CDR3 bases are TGTGCCAGCAGCTTACCCGGAGGAGGAAACACCATATATTTT. Filled out from reference TRBV7-9 and TRBJ1-3, the complete variable domain reads DTGVSQNPRHKITKRGQNVTFRCDPISEHNRLYWYRQTLGQGPEFLTYFQNEAQLEKSRLLSDRFSAERPKGSFSTLEIQRTEQGDSAMYLCASSLPGGGNTIYFGEGSWLTVV.

This chain uses TRBV6-4 with TRBJ2-3, with D possibly matching TRBD2 (6 bases). The V gene's germline CDR1 is MRHNA and CDR2 SNTAGT. CDR3 size: 17 residues. With 0 bases removed from V and 4 bases from J, the gap between germline ends came to 17 bases. The CDR3 DNA reads as TGTGCCAGCAGTGACTCTCCGGGCGGAGGGTCCTCAGATACGCAGTATTTT. Residues: CASSDSPGGGSSDTQYF.

The J gene is TRBJ1-1, the V gene TRBV5-1, with TRBD1 identical over 7 bases. Germline V gives CDR1 SGHRS, CDR2 YFSETQ. The CDR3 loop spans 15 amino acids. V lost 0 bases to trimming and J lost 1 base; unmatched junction nucleotides: 3. CDR3 sequence (DNA): TGCGCCAGCAGCTTGGGAGGACAGGCGAACACTGAAGCTTTCTTT. Translated: CASSLGGQANTEAFF.

The chain has TRBV19 and TRBJ1-5; 10 bases fit TRBD1. The V gene end was trimmed by 4 bases and the J gene end by 6 bases; junction bases not matched to a gene: 9. Germline CDR1 reads LNHDA; CDR2 reads SQIVND (reference sequence). There are 16 residues in the CDR3. The chain's CDR3 is CASSRGDRGVSQPQHF. CDR3 sequence (DNA): TGTGCCAGTAGTAGAGGGGACAGGGGAGTAAGTCAGCCCCAGCATTTT.

The chain is built from TRBV5-5 and TRBJ1-4, with D hard to call. This CDR3 has 15 amino acids. Germline V gives CDR1 SGHKS, CDR2 YYEKEE (reference sequence). With 1 base removed from V and 7 bases from J, the gap between germline ends came to 14 bases. Here the CDR3 reads CASSLSGLMGEKLFF. The DNA of the CDR3 is TGTGCCAGCAGCTTGTCGGGGTTAATGGGTGAAAAACTGTTTTTT.

The CDR3 bases are TGTGCCACCCAGGGGCTGACCTACGAGCAGTACTTC. Its translation: CATQGLTYEQYF. The gene calls are TRBV28 and TRBJ2-7, with D perhaps matching TRBD1 (6 bases). The V end lost 10 bases, the J end lost 2 bases, and 12 bases lay between the germline ends. CDR3 length: 12 residues. Germline V gives CDR1 MDHEN, CDR2 SYDVKM. Based on the CDR3 plus reference TRBV28 and TRBJ2-7, the full variable domain is DVKVTQSSRYLVKRTGEKVFLECVQDMDHENMFWYRQDPGLGLRLIYFSYDVKMKEKGDIPEGYSVSREKKERFSLILESASTNQTSMYLCATQGLTYEQYFGPGTRLTVT.

The genes are TRBV5-8 and TRBJ2-1; 13 bases are shared with TRBD2. The CDR3 runs 15 residues. V lost 5 bases to trimming and J lost 5 bases; unmatched junction nucleotides: 4. The germline V gene encodes CDR1 SGHTS and CDR2 YDEGEE. As DNA, the CDR3 is TGTGCCAGCAGAGGGACTAGCGGGAACCACAATGAGCAGTTCTTC. As protein: CASRGTSGNHNEQFF.

This chain joins TRBV5-4 and TRBJ1-2, with TRBD1 matching 10 bases. Losses at the gene ends were 4 bases for V and 4 bases for J; bases not matched to a gene: 10. The CDR3 has 16 residues. Germline V lookup: CDR1 SGHNT, CDR2 YYREEE (reference sequence). CDR3 DNA sequence: TGTGCCAGCAGCCAGGACAGGGGGAAAGTCACCTATGGCTACACCTTC. Protein: CASSQDRGKVTYGYTF.

The V gene is TRBV7-2, the J gene TRBJ2-7; 9 positions agree with TRBD2. CDR1 SGHTA and CDR2 FQGNSA come from the germline V gene. This CDR3 region has 15 residues. The V and J ends lost 3 bases and 0 bases, in that order; junction bases with no gene match: 3. This chain's CDR3 is CASSLVAGASYEQYF. CDR3 nucleotide sequence: TGTGCCAGCAGCTTGGTAGCGGGGGCCTCCTACGAGCAGTACTTC.

Only one count was recorded for this clone. V gene TRBV5-1 combines with J gene TRBJ2-1; D is possibly TRBD1 (6 bases). V shed 0 bases and J shed 7 bases, with 14 bases lying between them. This CDR3 spans 15 amino acids. Germline loops: CDR1 SGHRS, CDR2 YFSETQ. The CDR3 is CASSLVPKGVNEQFF. For the CDR3, the DNA is TGCGCCAGCAGCTTGGTACCCAAGGGGGTGAATGAGCAGTTCTTC.

The chain recombines TRBV7-8 with TRBJ2-5, with D possibly TRBD2 on 5 matching bases. This CDR3 spans 16 amino acids. Trimming pared 1 base from V and 4 bases from J, leaving 16 bases between. Germline lookup yields CDR1 SGHVS and CDR2 FQNEAQ. The CDR3 spells CASSLEALGRGETQYF. In DNA form, the CDR3 reads TGTGCCAGCAGCTTAGAGGCTCTAGGACGGGGAGAGACCCAGTACTTC.

This rearrangement joins TRBV2 to TRBJ2-1; 11 positions match TRBD2. The CDR3 runs 13 residues. V lost 7 bases to trimming and J lost 6 bases; unmatched junction nucleotides: 2. Germline V gene lookup returns CDR1 SNHLY and CDR2 FYNNEI. The DNA of the CDR3 is TGTGCCAGCACCCTAGCGGGAGGCAATGAGCAGTTCTTC. Its translation: CASTLAGGNEQFF.